This T cell receptor (beta chain) appears in the sequencing data of a study of T cell responses to AZD1222 COVID-19 vaccine. The repertoire was sequenced with immunoSEQ multiplex PCR; TCRdb's copy has only in-frame clones and lacks some. The data show roughly 66,000 clones, 84% seen once. Germline CDR1 and CDR2: MDHEN and SYDVKM. The V gene end was trimmed by 6 bases and the J gene end by 4 bases; junction bases not matched to a gene: 9. The CDR3 sequence is 16 residues long. This clone appeared once. The chain links TRBV28 to TRBJ1-6; 7 nucleotides line up with TRBD1. Sample: peripheral blood, taken on day 0 of AZD1222 vaccination. This clonotype was obtained from an adult in good health. The CDR3 is CASSSQGVLYNSPLHF. The CDR3 bases are TGTGCCAGCAGCTCCCAGGGGGTTTTGTATAATTCACCCCTCCACTTT.